This TCR beta chain was obtained from a study of T-cell memory formation after mild COVID-19. Details on this clonotype: The target antigen is unknown.

Whole-study results and caveats: Day 15 to 85 contracting clones showed balanced CD4/CD8; later expanders leaned CD4+.

Constant-segment primers served in 5'RACE that generated TCR alpha and TCR beta cDNA libraries bearing sample barcodes and UMIs. Each CDR3 protein is one row after TCRdb ran MiXCR on the 5' RACE reads. The sample lists around 200,000 distinct CDR3 sequences, roughly 10% occurring once. The source is a man between 18 and 35 years old who had mild COVID-19 (a few samples of this study predate the infection). Cell type and time point are not known. Input material: PBMCs or a T cell subset sorted from them (not recorded which).

The CDR3 coding sequence is TGCAGTGCTATGTCGCGAGAGACCCAGTACTTC. Its translation is CSAMSRETQYF. This chain links TRBV20-1 with TRBJ2-5; D is ambiguous. Trimming removed 4 bases at V and 4 bases at J, with 7 bases between. This CDR3 comprises 11 residues. Per germline, CDR1 DFQATT and CDR2 SNEGSKA (reference sequence).